This T cell receptor (beta chain) was identified during a study of response to subunit inactivated influenza vaccine. This clonotype was counted between two and nine times. Antigen unknown. Via MiXCR, TCRdb re-called the RT-PCR reads, giving one row per CDR3 protein. The table includes 610,000 or so distinct CDR3 sequences, 13% to 15% detected once. The study's findings and limits: The authors suggested that few new T cells are recruited per seasonal influenza vaccination.

In germline, CDR1 is MDHEN, CDR2 SYDVKM. CDR3 length equals 13 residues. Trimming cost V 3 bases and J 4 bases, with 9 bases left between them. The chain employs TRBV28 and TRBJ2-5; D ambiguous. The source was PBMCs from blood, collected about 13 days after vaccination. The receptor was derived from a man in his fifties who received an inactivated influenza vaccine. CDR3 sequence reads: CASSLAFGETQYF. CDR3 nucleotide sequence: TGTGCCAGCAGTTTGGCCTTCGGAGAGACCCAGTACTTC.